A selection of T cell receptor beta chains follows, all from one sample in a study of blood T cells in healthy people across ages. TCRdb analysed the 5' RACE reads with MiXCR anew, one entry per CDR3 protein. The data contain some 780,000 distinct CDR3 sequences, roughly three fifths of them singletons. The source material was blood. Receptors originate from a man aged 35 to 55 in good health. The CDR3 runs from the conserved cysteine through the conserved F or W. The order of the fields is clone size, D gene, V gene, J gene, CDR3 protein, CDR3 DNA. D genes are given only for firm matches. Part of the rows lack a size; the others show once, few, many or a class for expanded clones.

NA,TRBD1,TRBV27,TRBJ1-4,CASSQDRVKLFF,TGTGCCAGCAGCCAAGACAGGGTCAAACTGTTTTTT
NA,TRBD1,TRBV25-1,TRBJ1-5,CASSDPGRGRDVSNQPQHF,TGTGCCAGCAGTGACCCCGGCAGGGGGCGCGATGTGAGCAATCAGCCCCAGCATTTT
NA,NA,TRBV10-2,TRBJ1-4,CASSESQGGEKLFF,TGCGCCAGCAGTGAGTCACAGGGCGGGGAAAAACTGTTTTTT
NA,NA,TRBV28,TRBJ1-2,CASSSPRQVHGYTF,TGTGCCAGCAGTTCCCCCAGACAGGTTCATGGCTACACCTTC
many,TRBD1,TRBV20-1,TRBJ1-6,CSAREGQEISPLHF,TGCAGTGCTAGAGAGGGACAGGAGATTTCACCCCTCCACTTT
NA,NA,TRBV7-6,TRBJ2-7,CASSLGGWNEQYF,TGTGCCAGCAGCTTAGGAGGGTGGAACGAGCAGTACTTC
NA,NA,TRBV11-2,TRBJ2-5,CASSRGSQETQYF,TGTGCCAGCAGTCGGGGATCCCAAGAGACCCAGTACTTC
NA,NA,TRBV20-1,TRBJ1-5,CSASKAGQTYQPQHF,TGCAGTGCCTCTAAAGCCGGACAGACTTATCAGCCCCAGCATTTT
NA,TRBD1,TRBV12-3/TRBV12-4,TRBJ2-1,CASSNTGGYYNEQFF,TGTGCCAGCAGTAATACAGGGGGCTATTACAATGAGCAGTTCTTC
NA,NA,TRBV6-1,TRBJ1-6,CASSDRGSSYNSPLHF,TGTGCCAGCAGTGATCGCGGGAGCTCCTATAATTCACCCCTCCACTTT
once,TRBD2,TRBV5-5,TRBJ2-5,CAGSPGLAETQYF,TGTGCCGGCAGCCCAGGACTAGCGGAGACCCAGTACTTC
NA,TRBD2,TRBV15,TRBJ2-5,CATSGSNLAGEEETQYF,TGTGCCACCAGCGGATCTAACCTAGCGGGGGAGGAAGAGACCCAGTACTTC
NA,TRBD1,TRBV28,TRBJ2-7,CASFGTGGYEQYF,TGTGCCAGCTTCGGGACAGGGGGCTACGAGCAGTACTTC
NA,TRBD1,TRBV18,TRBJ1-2,CASSSPGTGNYGCTF,TGTGCCAGCTCGAGTCCCGGGACAGGGAACTATGGCTGCACCTTC
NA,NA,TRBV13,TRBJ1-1,CASSQSANTEAFF,TGTGCCAGCAGCCAGTCAGCGAACACTGAAGCTTTCTTT
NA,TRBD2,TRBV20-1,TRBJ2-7,CSASMRLAGSYEQYF,TGCAGTGCTTCGATGAGACTAGCGGGATCCTACGAGCAGTACTTC
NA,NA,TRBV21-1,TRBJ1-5,CASSREDQPQHF,TGTGCCAGCAGCCGTGAGGATCAGCCCCAGCATTTT
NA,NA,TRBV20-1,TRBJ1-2,CSARDPYGDGYTF,TGCAGTGCTAGAGATCCGTATGGGGATGGCTACACCTTC
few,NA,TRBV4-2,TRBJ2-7,CASSPGTQLSEQYF,TGTGCCAGCAGCCCCGGGACACAACTCTCCGAGCAGTACTTC
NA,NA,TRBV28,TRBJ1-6,CASRGGNSPLHF,TGTGCCAGCAGGGGGGGAAATTCACCCCTCCACTTT
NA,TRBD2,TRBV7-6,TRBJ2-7,CASSPSGEPNEQYF,TGTGCCAGCAGCCCTAGCGGGGAACCCAATGAGCAGTACTTC
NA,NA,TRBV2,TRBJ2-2,CASSVRDTGELFF,TGTGCCAGCAGTGTGAGGGACACCGGGGAGCTGTTTTTT
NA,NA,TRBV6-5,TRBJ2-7,CASSAEASGSYEQYF,TGTGCCAGCAGTGCAGAGGCGAGCGGATCCTACGAGCAGTACTTC
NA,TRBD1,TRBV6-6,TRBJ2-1,CASSQTGGNEQFF,TGTGCCAGCAGCCAGACAGGGGGCAATGAGCAGTTCTTC
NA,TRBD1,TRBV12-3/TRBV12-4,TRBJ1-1,CASKSRQGTNTEAFF,TGTGCCAGCAAATCCCGACAGGGAACGAACACTGAAGCTTTCTTT
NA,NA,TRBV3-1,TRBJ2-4,CASSQTDLAKNIQYF,TGTGCCAGCAGCCAGACAGATCTAGCCAAAAACATTCAGTACTTC
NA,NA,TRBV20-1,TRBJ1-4,CSARKGYGTNEKLFF,TGCAGTGCTCGTAAAGGGTATGGGACTAATGAAAAACTGTTTTTT
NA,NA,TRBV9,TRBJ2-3,CASSVGQGDTQYF,TGTGCCAGCAGCGTAGGTCAGGGAGATACGCAGTATTTT
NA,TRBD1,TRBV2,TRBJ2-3,CASSYNTRDRESTDTQYF,TGTGCCAGCAGTTATAATACCCGGGACAGAGAAAGCACAGATACGCAGTATTTT
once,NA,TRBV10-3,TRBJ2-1,CAIGNNEQFF,TGTGCCATCGGAAACAATGAGCAGTTCTTC
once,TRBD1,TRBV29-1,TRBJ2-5,CSVIGQGFNEQYF,TGCAGCGTTATAGGACAGGGATTCAATGAGCAGTACTTC